This T cell receptor beta chain is from a study of OX40 agonist ivuxolimab in advanced cancers. For the study at large: Patients in dose escalation had liver, melanoma, kidney or head and neck cancers. Broader study findings: Blood T cells, both CD4+ and CD8+, expanded clonally by week 6 at 0.1 to 3.0 mg/kg. In a subset of nonresponders, normalized T-cell clonal expansion was also low.

The data were produced by immunoSEQ multiplex PCR, yet TCRdb's version contains in-frame clones alone and is incomplete. The sample yields roughly 75,000 clones, 86% seen once. Peripheral blood came from all dose cohorts at three timepoints. This clone is a singleton in its sample. Its specificity is unknown. The V and J ends lost 1 base and 4 bases respectively, with 10 bases between them. Germline CDR1 SNHLY, CDR2 FYNNEI. The CDR3 loop spans 14 amino acids. The sequencing used CD4+ or CD8+ T cells sorted from blood, collected in a trial of the OX40 agonist ivuxolimab. The V call is TRBV2, the J call TRBJ2-5; perhaps TRBD1 as D (5 bases). The sequence was collected from an adult with an advanced solid tumor such as melanoma, head and neck, liver or kidney cancer. CDR3: CASSEGHQGETQYF. The CDR3 nucleotides read TGTGCCAGCAGTGAAGGACACCAGGGAGAGACCCAGTACTTC.